The 13 T cell receptor beta chains in this list originate from one sample, sequenced in a study of OX40 agonist ivuxolimab in advanced cancers. TCRdb keeps only in-frame clones here, not all; method: immunoSEQ multiplex PCR. The sample comprises roughly 74,000 clones, about 93% of which are singletons, and about 20% rests with the top ten. Sequences were derived from CD4+ or CD8+ T cells sorted from blood, sampled in a trial of the OX40 agonist ivuxolimab. These receptors came from an adult with an advanced solid tumor such as melanoma, head and neck, liver or kidney cancer.

The chain is built from TRBV6-5 and TRBJ2-2; D unclear. The CDR3 has 13 residues. Trimming left V 2 bases short and J 7 bases short, with 8 bases between. Germline CDR1 MNHEY, CDR2 SVGAGI. CDR3 sequence reads: CASSYVDYGELFF. DNA of the CDR3: TGTGCCAGCAGTTACGTCGATTACGGGGAGCTGTTTTTT.

The chain uses TRBV2 and TRBJ2-1; possible D gene TRBD2, 5 bases. The CDR3 length is 16 residues. CDR1 and CDR2 from the germline V gene are SNHLY and FYNNEI. Trimming took 8 bases from V and 4 from J, leaving 21 bases between them. The CDR3 sequence: CASDKMEAQVYNEQFF. The CDR3 coding sequence is TGTGCCAGCGACAAAATGGAGGCCCAGGTATACAATGAGCAGTTCTTC. The entire variable domain, with the rest obtained from reference TRBV2 and TRBJ2-1, is as follows: EPEVTQTPSHQVTQMGQEVILRCVPISNHLYFYWYRQILGQKVEFLVSFYNNEISEKSEIFDDQFSVERPDGSNFTLKIRSTKLEDSAMYFCASDKMEAQVYNEQFFGPGTRLTVL.

The table lists this clone with a count of one. The chain carries TRBV27 and TRBJ2-7; maybe TRBD2 (6 bases). The CDR3 runs to 16 residues. Deletions cut 6 bases from V and 5 bases from J, with 23 bases between. Per germline, CDR1 MNHEY and CDR2 SMNVEV (reference sequence). CDR3 region: CASSRYSGGLNDEQYF. Written as DNA, the CDR3 is TGTGCCAGCAGCCGTTACAGCGGTGGACTAAATGACGAGCAGTACTTC.

This clone was counted once. This sequence joins TRBV10-2 and TRBJ2-5, with 11 bases aligning to TRBD2. J was trimmed by 4 bases and V by 7 bases; bases with no gene match: 5. This CDR3 comprises 14 residues. The germline CDR1 and CDR2 sequences are WSHSY and SAAADI. The CDR3 nucleotides read TGCGCCAGCACTAGCGGGGGGCCGGTAGAGACCCAGTACTTC. It yields the protein CASTSGGPVETQYF.

Notes on this clone: Other nucleotide sequences from this sample produce the same CDR3. The chain recombines TRBV7-3 with TRBJ2-1; no clear D gene. The CDR3 contains 12 residues. V dropped 0 bases and J dropped 7 bases, with 4 bases sitting between them. From germline, CDR1 is SGHTA and CDR2 FQGTGA. In DNA form, the CDR3 reads TGTGCCAGCAGCTTAACGGGTAATGAGCAGTTCTTC. The encoded protein is CASSLTGNEQFF.

The chain uses TRBV6-4 and TRBJ2-7, with a possible D match to TRBD1 (5 bases). V lost 6 bases, J lost 5 bases, and 23 bases lay in between. The germline gives CDR1 MRHNA, CDR2 SNTAGT. The CDR3 sequence is 16 residues long. Written as DNA, the CDR3 is TGTGCCAGCAGCTCTGGCCCCGTGGCAGGGCGAGACGAGCAGTACTTC. It encodes CASSSGPVAGRDEQYF.

The rearrangement links TRBV27 to TRBJ1-5; D is ambiguous. Per the germline V gene, CDR1 is MNHEY and CDR2 is SMNVEV (reference sequence). CDR3 length: 15 amino acids. V was shortened by 0 bases and J by 3 bases, with 9 bases between the two germline ends. DNA of the CDR3: TGTGCCAGCAGTTTATCTGTTCAGATCAATCAGCCCCAGCATTTT. Amino acids: CASSLSVQINQPQHF.

V gene TRBV4-1 combines with J gene TRBJ1-3; TRBD1 agrees at 9 bases. The germline CDR1 and CDR2 sequences are MGHRA and YSYEKL. V gave up 2 bases and J gave up 0 bases; unmatched junction bases: 5. CDR3 length: 17 amino acids. The CDR3 DNA sequence: TGCGCCAGCAGCCAACAAGCGGGACAGGGCTCTGGAAACACCATATATTTT. Translated, it gives CASSQQAGQGSGNTIYF.

The rearrangement joins TRBV6-1 to TRBJ1-2; TRBD1 matches 7 bases. The J segment lost 4 bases and the V segment lost 3 bases, leaving 8 bases of the junction unmatched. Looked up from germline, CDR1 is MNHNS and CDR2 is SASEGT. The CDR3 covers 15 residues. CDR3 DNA sequence: TGTGCCAGCAGTGACGGGACAGCCCGTACCTATGGCTACACCTTC. Encoded protein: CASSDGTARTYGYTF.

The chain employs TRBV30 and TRBJ1-5; tentatively, D is TRBD1 (6 bases). Germline CDR1 is GTSNPN and CDR2 is SVGIG (reference sequence). Trimming took off 4 bases at V and 4 bases at J, with 17 bases between the two ends. The CDR3 is 15 amino acids. For the CDR3, the DNA is TGTGCCTGGATTCCAAGGGGGTTAACTAATCAGCCCCAGCATTTT. It encodes CAWIPRGLTNQPQHF.

This chain joins TRBV7-6 and TRBJ1-1; TRBD1 is a possible D gene (5 bases). Germline V gives CDR1 SGHVS, CDR2 FNYEAQ. This CDR3 is 17 amino acids long. With 0 bases removed from V and 5 bases from J, the gap between germline ends came to 19 bases. The CDR3 loop reads CASSLAGGTVGWTEAFF. CDR3 DNA: TGTGCCAGCAGCTTAGCGGGTGGGACGGTGGGGTGGACTGAAGCTTTCTTT.

The chain carries TRBV28 and TRBJ2-7; TRBD2 aligns across 7 bases. The CDR3 sequence is 13 residues long. J was trimmed by 4 bases and V by 6 bases; bases with no gene match: 6. Per germline, CDR1 MDHEN and CDR2 SYDVKM. The CDR3 reads CASRGLAVYEQYF. The CDR3, as DNA: TGTGCCAGCAGGGGGCTAGCGGTATACGAGCAGTACTTC.

The rearrangement links TRBV6-1 to TRBJ2-1; D unclear. The CDR3 contains 14 residues. Germline loops: CDR1 MNHNS, CDR2 SASEGT. Trimming took 0 bases from V and 7 from J, leaving 10 bases between them. CDR3 protein: CASSEANSLNEQFF. The CDR3 region has the DNA TGTGCCAGCAGTGAAGCGAACAGTCTTAATGAGCAGTTCTTC.